The T cell receptor beta chain described here comes from a study of blood T cell repertoires in COVID-19. Study-wide context: The cDNA or gDNA used as material had been derived from T cells, B-cell-depleted T cells, or PBMCs.

Libraries were prepared by immunoSEQ multiplex PCR; TCRdb keeps only in-frame clonotypes and omits some of them. This table has 220,000 or so clones, 86% appearing once. This CDR3 contains 11 residues. The germline V and J ends were trimmed by 5 bases and 6 bases, with 5 bases remaining between them. The chain employs TRBV12-3 or TRBV12-4 and TRBJ2-1; D call uncertain. The sequence came from a woman aged 45-65 years with COVID-19, enrolled during active disease. Input material: peripheral blood. The CDR3 DNA is TGTGCCAGCAGTCTCCTCAATGAGCAGTTCTTC. Protein sequence: CASSLLNEQFF.